This T cell receptor (beta chain) was documented in a study of cytomegalovirus exposure and HLA in healthy donors (dated by TCRdb to the late 2010s). Study-wide context: An earlier analysis of about 560 of the donors reported 276 Gb of sequence data and around 110 million unique TCR beta sequences obtained from around 170 million T cells. Approximately 300 gigabases of sequencing data and tens of millions of unique TCR sequences were included in an early release covering over 600 HLA-typed donors. Among the roughly 410 genotyped donors, approximately 77% belonged to the genetic ancestry cluster associated with self-reported Caucasian donors. The study aimed to test whether signatures of past pathogen exposure could be identified by cataloging public T cell receptors. Using immunosequencing, the study profiled T cell repertoires from some 670 subjects and related those repertoires to cytomegalovirus serostatus. In addition to the first cohort of 666 subjects, a separate validation cohort of about 120 different subjects was used. The study combined high-throughput TCR immunosequencing, statistical association of individual TCRs with disease status, and machine learning to predict cytomegalovirus infection status. A later analysis re-analyzed previously published TCR beta repertoires from roughly 600 donors and added high-resolution HLA genotyping to study TCR occurrence patterns. Rather than drawing on any new phenotypic data, the later analysis identified candidate immune exposures from TCR beta sequences and the way those sequences occurred across donors. An earlier analysis of approximately 580 of the donors used high-throughput TCR beta sequencing to judge whether each TCR beta V gene segment behaved as functional or pseudogenic. Donor age, sex, ethnicity and CMV serostatus were collected together with the repertoire data. Genome-wide SNP genotypes for about 65% of the 666 donors were used in a later genetic analysis, which treated that subset as a discovery cohort. All discovery cohort repertoires had been generated using a single sequencing platform. HLA typing covered class I and class II loci at four-digit resolution. The number of donors typed differed by locus, with about 629-640 for A, B, C, DRB1 and DQB1, roughly 520 for DQA1, 600 to 610 for DPA1, and some 470 for DPB1. Because of strong linkage in the cohort, five DR-DQ haplotypes were treated as single units for association and clustering. Among about 400 genotyped donors of the cohort, an average of roughly 230,000 unique TCR beta nucleotide sequences was sequenced per donor, of which 15% to 20% were non-productive. General findings and caveats noted by the study authors: Correlated functional status among segregating V segments might reflect linkage disequilibrium, but an unknown experimental factor could not be ruled out. A later analysis associated approximately 17,000 TCR beta sequences with specific HLA alleles at a false discovery rate of 0.05. According to a later analysis, TCR association rates differed among HLA loci, with DRB1 alleles showing the most associated TCRs and HLA-C alleles showing the fewest. The study listed 150 to 200 TCR beta chains as associated with cytomegalovirus. In a later genetic analysis, fewer N-insertions in productive TCRs were reported among donors in an Asian-associated ancestry cluster than the approximately 670-donor mean. According to the authors, the approach could potentially be generalized to other disease states and immunological phenotypes. Immune exposure information for the cohort was limited to CMV serostatus. The cohort was sequenced for TCR beta chains only, and without alpha or paired-chain data the features that could be detected were limited. An association between a missense DCLRE1C variant and V-gene and J-gene trimming of TCR beta chains was found in a later genetic analysis and replicated in an independent cohort. In a later analysis, several top co-occurrence clusters were reported to appear linked to parvovirus B19, influenza, CMV and Epstein-Barr virus. Most TCR sequences were observed very rarely across donors, whereas some public TCRs were present in many individuals. Compared with equally common non-associated chains, HLA-associated TCR beta chains in a later analysis were more clonally expanded and had lower generation probabilities. A further reported finding was that TCR beta sequences accurately predicted the HLA-A and HLA-B alleles for most subjects in the first cohort. Sequencing depth was assumed to be roughly uniform across donors in the presence/absence analyses, though that assumption may not hold. When HLA alleles, especially DR and DQ, strongly co-occurred, attributing TCR associations to individual alleles was difficult. Because some donors lacked HLA typing at each locus, the association tests relied only on the typed subset. The sequencing pipeline was judged likely to have produced a cluster of highly shared sequence variants as a technical artifact. In an earlier analysis of 587 of the donors, most TCR beta V segments appeared in productive rearrangements about 90% or about 30% of the time, broadly matching IMGT annotations. Because the 87-base-pair reads could not distinguish some IMGT-functional V segments, including TRBV6-2 and TRBV6-3, those segments were excluded. A later analysis found that most CMV-associated TCR beta chains appeared HLA-restricted, with HLA associations seemingly driven largely by CMV exposure. The earlier analysis of about 600 of the donors excluded 15 to 20 rarely observed V segments, including chromosome 9 orphons, because counts were too low. A few of the identified cytomegalovirus-associated TCR beta chains were confirmed in vitro to be specific for cytomegalovirus antigens. The classifier was reported to diagnose cytomegalovirus status with high specificity and sensitivity in both the original and validation cohorts.

The library was built by means of the immunoSEQ multiplex PCR assay. For the multiplex PCR, a mixture combining 60 forward primers for TCR Vbeta segments and 13 reverse primers for TCR Jbeta segments was used. A multiplex PCR assay on genomic DNA amplified the CDR3 region of rearranged TCR beta genes. The Illumina HiSeq System was used to sequence the amplified TCR beta libraries as 87-base-pair reads. On the authors' methods: A later analysis tallied roughly 78 million unique TCR beta chains across the roughly 610 repertoires, and about 10 million of those chains were shared by two or more donors. Raw reads were error-corrected and collapsed into unique sequences by a nearest-neighbor algorithm in which closely related sequences were merged to remove PCR and sequencing errors. CDR3 sequences were aligned to IMGT reference sequences to assign V, D and J gene segments. For a sequence to be retained, a match of at least six nucleotides was required to both a V gene segment and a J gene segment. A rearrangement was called productive if the CDR3 had no stop codons and remained in frame with V and J, and every other rearrangement was called non-productive. CDR3 was defined according to IMGT convention as the region running from the second conserved V-encoded cysteine to the conserved J-encoded phenylalanine. The earlier analysis of 450 to 750 of the donors excluded any sequence lacking an unambiguous match to a single V gene segment. An earlier analysis of under 750 of the donors called V segments functional above 56.7% productive rearrangements and segregating when the between-donor standard deviation exceeded 5%. A statistical classification framework was built to diagnose cytomegalovirus status from the catalog of TCR beta chain sequences. In a later analysis, V and J genes were assigned by comparing TCR nucleotide sequences against IMGT/GENE-DB human TR gene sequences. The TCRdist pipeline was used in a later analysis to assign CDR3 sequences and most-parsimonious VDJ recombination scenarios. A later analysis defined each TCR beta chain by its CDR3 amino acid sequence plus V-gene family, and excluded reads lacking a unique V-gene family. In a later analysis, approximately 640 highly shared, low-generation-probability nucleotide sequences were removed to address suspected cross-contamination and a sequencing artifact. In a later analysis, a clonal expansion index was calculated for each public chain from normalized within-repertoire ranks of inferred template counts. In a later analysis, generation probabilities were computed with a VDJ recombination model fitted to out-of-frame rearrangements, and the resulting probabilities were checked against IGoR. In a later analysis, TCR-TCR, TCR-HLA and TCR-CMV co-occurrence was scored with hypergeometric tests, and a repertoire-size bias correction was applied to TCR pairs. In a later analysis, false discovery rates were estimated by permuting HLA or CMV assignments 20 times. A later analysis grouped co-occurring TCRs with DBSCAN, adding TCRdist sequence similarity when clustering within HLA-allele-positive subsets. Co-occurrence clustering excluded repertoires with fewer than 30,000 or more than 120,000 public chains, plus five with anomalous nucleotide sharing. TCRdb obtained this table from immuneACCESS and retained in-frame rearrangements with V and J assigned. These tables miss some clones; where compared with another copy, unresolved V genes account for less than half of the shortfall, and the remainder is unexplained. V and J calls and clone size are copied from that table; D and trimming were computed from the DNA. Across this sample there are roughly 100,000 clones, with approximately 81% seen only once. The ten largest clones represent about 3% of the sample.

The cohort was made up of around 720 healthy bone marrow donors. At the time of sampling, every cohort member was nominally healthy, though immune exposures that went unrecorded were likely present. The donor tested CMV seronegative and was one of the 352 seronegative cohort members. Each donor provided a peripheral blood sample, and peripheral blood mononuclear cells were used for TCR beta sequencing. The Qiagen DNeasy Blood Extraction Kit was used to extract genomic DNA from the blood cell samples. Points on this clone: No antigen is known for it. Base quality data are lacking; no much larger clone is found one base away.

CDR1 and CDR2 were assigned from the germline V gene as SQVTM and ANQGSEA. After removal of 4 bases from V and 5 bases from J, the junction retains 9 bases not matched to a gene. Including cysteine and phenylalanine, the CDR3 has 14 amino acids. Only the CDR3 part of the read is kept: 42 bases, read in frame from the first base. Sequenced input: PBMCs. The rearranged segments are TRBV29-1 and TRBJ2-5, with TRBD2 matching 8 junction bases. The source is a woman in her thirties or forties in good health and CMV-seronegative. In nucleotides, the sequence is TGCAGCGTTGGAGCCTTTAGCGGGATCGAGACCCAGTACTTC. It translates to CSVGAFSGIETQYF.